This TCR beta chain was captured by sequencing in a study of cytomegalovirus exposure and HLA in healthy donors. This clone has only one observation. Germline V gives CDR1 GTSNPN, CDR2 SVGIG (reference sequence). This CDR3 comprises 10 residues. Trimming took 6 bases from V and 7 from J, leaving 10 bases between them. PCR was performed using 60 Vbeta and 13 Jbeta primers. Clones were sequenced by immunoSEQ multiplex PCR, and TCRdb holds only the in-frame ones, with some missing. The profile shows some 87,000 clones, roughly 80% of them singletons. The sample was PBMCs. The J gene is TRBJ2-7, the V gene TRBV30; maybe TRBD2 (6 bases). The sequence derives from a man under 40 in good health and CMV-seronegative. The CDR3 spells CACAAGEQYF. The CDR3 region has the DNA TGTGCCTGTGCCGCGGGGGAGCAGTACTTC.